These 22 T cell receptor beta chains were all obtained from the same sample, sequenced in a study of circulating CD8 cells and anti-PD-1 response in melanoma. Live CD3+CD8+TCRalphabeta+ cells were sorted into four subsets by PD-1 and/or TIGIT. Each library started from roughly 15 ng of total RNA using the QIAseq Immune Repertoire TCR panel. One entry per CDR3 protein, called by TCRdb with MiXCR from the reads. The sample consists of about 120 distinct CDR3 sequences, less than 3.5% of them appearing once. Sequenced material: CD8+ T cells from PBMCs, taken at baseline or after one month of anti-PD-1 therapy (not recorded which). These receptors were obtained from a human donor with melanoma.

This clonotype is hyperexpanded within its sample. This chain uses TRBV29-1 with TRBJ2-4; 7 bases map to TRBD2. The ends lost 4 bases at V and 7 bases at J; junction bases unmatched: 4. The CDR3 extends over 12 amino acids. Germline V lookup: CDR1 SQVTM, CDR2 ANQGSEA. The CDR3 reads CSVGGGTNIQYF. CDR3 nucleotide sequence: TGCAGCGTTGGGGGAGGGACGAACATTCAGTACTTC.

This clonotype rates as large. The V gene is TRBV20-1, the J gene TRBJ2-7; D not certain. The germline V gene encodes CDR1 DFQATT and CDR2 SNEGSKA (reference sequence). The CDR3 is made up of 11 amino acids. The ends were cut back, 4 bases at V and 2 bases at J, with 6 bases in the middle. The CDR3 spells CSATDTYEQYF. CDR3 nucleotides: TGCAGTGCTACCGATACCTACGAGCAGTACTTC.

This clonotype is large by share. The chain recombines TRBV5-1 with TRBJ2-1, with TRBD2 matching over 13 bases. After removal of 4 bases from V and 2 bases from J, the junction contained 3 bases not matched to a gene. Per germline, CDR1 SGHRS and CDR2 YFSETQ. The CDR3 runs 16 residues. In DNA, the CDR3 is TGCGCCAGCAGCGCGACTAGCGGGAGGACCTACAATGAGCAGTTCTTC. It is translated as CASSATSGRTYNEQFF.

By sample fraction, this clonotype is medium-sized (0.01 to 0.1%). This chain connects TRBV28 to TRBJ2-1; a weak D match, TRBD2 (5 bases). V was shortened by 5 bases and J by 3 bases, with 14 bases between the two germline ends. The CDR3 totals 15 residues. CDR1 and CDR2 (germline): MDHEN, SYDVKM. This CDR3 reads CASSLPERRYNEQFF. CDR3 in DNA: TGTGCCAGCAGTCTCCCGGAGCGGCGCTACAATGAGCAGTTCTTC.

This clonotype qualifies as medium-sized (0.01 to 0.1%). A junction boundary mismatches the germline segment, possibly from a read error. The genes are TRBV4-2 and TRBJ2-7, with D unclear. CDR3 length equals 19 residues. CDR1 is LGHNA, CDR2 YNFKEQ, per germline. The CDR3 coding sequence is TGTGCCAGCAGCCCCCAAGCCAATTCGGAGACCCCGAGCTCCTGCGAGCAGTACTTC. This gives the protein CASSPQANSETPSSCEQYF.

This clonotype is large by share. The V call is TRBV7-9, the J call TRBJ2-1, with 8 nucleotides matching TRBD1. Germline lookup yields CDR1 SEHNR and CDR2 FQNEAQ (reference sequence). V lost 3 bases and J lost 6; bases outside the gene matches: 7. The CDR3 runs to 15 residues. The CDR3 is CASSLDRAPLNEQFF. Written as DNA, the CDR3 is TGTGCCAGCAGCTTGGACAGGGCGCCCCTCAATGAGCAGTTCTTC. Full variable domain (missing parts from reference TRBV7-9 and TRBJ2-1): DTGVSQNPRHKITKRGQNVTFRCDPISEHNRLYWYRQTLGQGPEFLTYFQNEAQLEKSRLLSDRFSAERPKGSFSTLEIQRTEQGDSAMYLCASSLDRAPLNEQFFGPGTRLTVL.

This clonotype ranks as large (0.1 to 1%). This sequence joins TRBV5-5 and TRBJ1-1; D is undetermined. Trimming removed 4 bases at V and 1 base at J, with 8 bases between. The germline V gene has CDR1 SGHKS and CDR2 YYEKEE (reference sequence). The CDR3 sequence is 13 residues long. CDR3: CASSAYTNTEAFF. CDR3 in DNA: TGTGCCAGCAGCGCCTACACGAACACTGAAGCTTTCTTT.

By sample fraction, this clonotype is large (0.1 to 1%). The chain employs TRBV12-3 or TRBV12-4 and TRBJ2-1; D unresolved. The V gene lost 0 bases and the J gene lost 3 bases, with 9 bases spanning the gap. This CDR3 is 15 amino acids long. The CDR3 region has the DNA TGTGCCAGCAGTTTAGCAGGAGCCAACTACAATGAGCAGTTCTTC. Translation gives CASSLAGANYNEQFF.

Within the sample, this clonotype is hyperexpanded. The rearrangement links TRBV27 to TRBJ2-7; 9 bases are a match to TRBD2. This CDR3 is 14 amino acids long. Germline CDR1 reads MNHEY; CDR2 reads SMNVEV (reference sequence). V shed 7 bases, J shed 2 bases, and the junction held 6 bases outside the gene matches. CDR3 sequence: CASTYSGSPYEQYF. The CDR3 DNA sequence: TGTGCCAGCACCTATAGCGGGAGTCCCTACGAGCAGTACTTC.

This clonotype rates as large. The J gene is TRBJ2-2, the V gene TRBV29-1; 12 nucleotides line up with TRBD2. Germline V lookup: CDR1 SQVTM, CDR2 ANQGSEA. Trimming removed 1 base from V and 6 bases from J; junction bases left unmatched: 6. This CDR3 contains 16 residues. The CDR3 here is CSVEGLAGGPAGELFF. The CDR3 region has the DNA TGCAGCGTTGAAGGTCTAGCGGGAGGGCCGGCCGGGGAGCTGTTTTTT.

The chain is built from TRBV28 and TRBJ2-7; 9 bases align to TRBD1. There are 15 residues in the CDR3. The ends lost 6 bases at V and 3 bases at J; junction bases unmatched: 9. Germline V gives CDR1 MDHEN, CDR2 SYDVKM. CDR3 bases: TGTGCCAGCAGACTAGGACAGGGGAGATACTACGAGCAGTACTTC. It translates to CASRLGQGRYYEQYF.

By sample fraction, this clonotype is medium-sized. This chain links TRBV20-1 with TRBJ2-4; TRBD2 agrees at 12 bases. Germline CDR1 reads DFQATT; CDR2 reads SNEGSKA (reference sequence). The V gene end was trimmed by 1 base and the J gene end by 4 bases; junction bases not matched to a gene: 5. The CDR3 is made up of 16 amino acids. CDR3 nucleotide sequence: TGCAGTGCTAGAGCGACGACTAGCGGGAGAAAAAACATTCAGTACTTC. This gives the protein CSARATTSGRKNIQYF.

This clonotype is large within its sample. The gene calls are TRBV9 and TRBJ2-3, with TRBD2 as a possible D gene (6 bases). V was cut by 0 bases and J by 3 bases, with 8 bases left in between. The germline V gene encodes CDR1 SGDLS and CDR2 YYNGEE. The CDR3 runs to 14 residues. The CDR3 protein is CASSVAEGTDTQYF. The CDR3 nucleotides read TGTGCCAGCAGCGTAGCGGAGGGGACAGATACGCAGTATTTT.

This clonotype is termed large. The chain joins TRBV5-5 to TRBJ2-1; D call uncertain. Trimming removed 4 bases from V and 3 bases from J, with 17 bases in between. The CDR3 sequence is 16 residues long. CDR1 is SGHKS and CDR2 is YYEKEE in the germline V gene (reference sequence). The CDR3 is CASSDMWLSIYNEQFF. CDR3 DNA: TGTGCCAGCAGCGACATGTGGCTGAGTATCTACAATGAGCAGTTCTTC.

By its share, this clonotype is large (0.1 to 1%). The chain combines TRBV20-1 with TRBJ2-7; D remains unclear. The length of the CDR3 is 14 residues. Germline CDR1 and CDR2: DFQATT and SNEGSKA (reference sequence). V was trimmed by 0 bases and J by 3 bases, leaving 12 bases between them. CDR3 region: CSARDEQRSYEQYF. The DNA of the CDR3 is TGCAGTGCTAGAGATGAGCAACGTAGCTACGAGCAGTACTTC.

This clonotype is large within its sample. The chain employs TRBV5-5 and TRBJ2-1; TRBD2 matches at 9 bases. Germline CDR1 reads SGHKS; CDR2 reads YYEKEE (reference sequence). This CDR3 is built from 17 residues. J lost 4 bases, V lost 0 bases, and 8 bases had no gene match. The CDR3 here is CASSLVGASGVYNEQFF. DNA of the CDR3: TGTGCCAGCAGCTTGGTGGGGGCTAGCGGGGTATACAATGAGCAGTTCTTC.

In this sample, this clonotype is hyperexpanded. The chain recombines TRBV28 with TRBJ2-7, with 7 bases fitting TRBD2. CDR1 is MDHEN, CDR2 SYDVKM, per germline. V was pared by 5 bases and J by 0 bases, with 7 bases of the junction left unmatched. The length of the CDR3 is 15 residues. CDR3 loop: CASSPLSGFSYEQYF. The CDR3 DNA is TGTGCCAGCAGTCCCCTTAGCGGGTTCTCCTACGAGCAGTACTTC.

As concerns this clonotype: This may be a read error, as it is one base from a much larger clone. The chain employs TRBV20-1 and TRBJ2-7; TRBD1 matches 7 bases. Germline CDR1 DFQATT, CDR2 SNEGSKA (reference sequence). This CDR3 has 14 residues. CDR3 in DNA: TGCAGGGCTAGAGAGACAGGGAGCTCCTACGAGCAGTACTTC. Its translation: CRARETGSSYEQYF.

In this sample, this clonotype is hyperexpanded (1% or more). The chain uses TRBV4-2 and TRBJ2-3, with unresolved D. Trimming pared 4 bases from V and 8 bases from J, leaving 10 bases between. Germline assignment: CDR1 LGHNA and CDR2 YNFKEQ. CDR3 size: 12 residues. This CDR3 reads CASSPPIGTQYF. The CDR3 DNA is TGTGCCAGCAGCCCACCGATCGGTACGCAGTATTTT.

This clonotype is labeled as large. V usage is TRBV18 and J usage is TRBJ1-4; D is ambiguous. The germline CDR1 and CDR2 sequences are KGHSH and LQKENI. V was clipped by 3 bases and J by 0 bases, with 11 bases between them. This CDR3 contains 16 residues. The CDR3 DNA follows: TGTGCCAGCTCACCGCGAGTCGGAACAACTAATGAAAAACTGTTTTTT. This codes for CASSPRVGTTNEKLFF.

This clonotype is deemed large. The genes are TRBV27 and TRBJ2-1; D might be TRBD1 (6 bases). The CDR3 is made up of 14 amino acids. The germline gives CDR1 MNHEY, CDR2 SMNVEV (reference sequence). The V gene lost 3 bases and the J gene lost 2 bases, with 8 bases spanning the gap. The DNA for the CDR3 is TGTGCCAGCAGTTTGGCAGGGGCCTACAATGAGCAGTTCTTC. This encodes CASSLAGAYNEQFF.

By share of the sample, this clonotype is hyperexpanded (1% or more). V is TRBV24-1 and J is TRBJ2-1; TRBD2 matches 8 bases. The CDR3 spans 15 residues. Germline values: CDR1 KGHDR, CDR2 SFDVKD. V shed 6 bases, J shed 3 bases, and the junction held 6 bases outside the gene matches. The DNA for the CDR3 is TGTGCCACCAGTTACACGGGACTAGGCTACAATGAGCAGTTCTTC. This encodes CATSYTGLGYNEQFF.